The present entry profiles one T cell receptor beta chain with its context. Its antigen is currently not known. The sample belongs to a study of monozygotic twins with inflammatory bowel disease (dated by TCRdb to the late 2010s). Notes on the research overall: The full study comprised 30 or so monozygotic twin pairs: nine German pairs (four IBD-concordant, five IBD-discordant) and 19 IBD-discordant Danish pairs. The search for disease-associated traits relied mainly on comparing IBD patients with their genetically identical healthy co-twins within discordant pairs. Each individual had, on average, about 151 000 unique TCRalpha sequences and 181 000 unique TCRbeta sequences available for analysis.

From each donor, an approximately 2.4 ml peripheral blood sample was drawn into PAXgene tubes and stored at -80 degrees C. Total RNA was isolated from whole blood with the PAXgene blood miRNA kit on an automated QIAcube, without T cell sorting. Peripheral blood from monozygotic twin pairs who were concordant or discordant for inflammatory bowel disease underwent deep TCRalpha and TCRbeta repertoire profiling using unique molecular barcoding. For every twin pair, smoking habits were documented, and each individual was categorised as a current, former or never smoker. Findings and caveats that apply to the study as a whole: Background noise and inter-individual variability may have been introduced into the repertoires by the differing immunosuppressive treatments among patients. Repertoire similarity did not differ between concordant and discordant twins, which could be due to limited statistical power. IBD patients had lower TCRbeta repertoire diversity, measured by the inverse Simpson index, than their healthy co-twins. The analysis was unable to tell apart different T cell subtypes. Compared with healthy twins, IBD patients shared fewer clonotypes with other individuals, and the difference was most pronounced in patients with signs of disease activity. The results gave no support for a single strong signal or clonotype linked to IBD.

The CDR1 and CDR2 encoded by the germline V gene are LGHNA and YNFKEQ. The CDR3 contains 17 residues, cysteine and phenylalanine counted. A DNA sequence was not provided. The method was 5' RACE. Preparation of each TCR library used approximately 4,000 ng of total RNA. cDNA was synthesized with SMARTScribe reverse transcriptase in eight separate reactions per sample. Unique molecular identifiers containing a 6-nucleotide sample barcode were introduced through template switching during cDNA synthesis. TCRalpha and TCRbeta cDNA was amplified by two nested PCRs of roughly 15 and 9 cycles, with bead purification after each PCR. Before amplification, cDNA was treated with uracil DNA-glycosylase and purified using the QIAquick PCR purification kit. The second PCR was the step at which Illumina TruSeq-compatible adapters and sample-specific barcodes were added. Library quality and concentration were checked on TapeStation and Qubit, and libraries were pooled at approximately 5 ng each. Sequencing of pooled libraries was carried out on an Illumina HiSeq2500 single-index Rapid Run using 2 x 100 bp reads and custom sequencing primers. The original methods were these. PCR and sequencing errors were corrected by UMI-based consensus assembly using MiGEC version 1.2.6. MiXCR version 2.1.1 was used for V(D)J alignment, clonotype assembly and CDR3 extraction. Normalisation of gene usage, clonotype sharing and MAIT/NKT TCR abundance was achieved by analysing the top 1000, 10 000 and 20 000 clonotypes per sample. After downsampling to 27 000 UMIs, diversity was calculated as the inverse Simpson index using the vegan R package. Paired Mann-Whitney U tests were applied to discordant twin pairs, and Benjamini-Hochberg correction was used for multiple testing. The reads were reprocessed in TCRdb, with one entry per CDR3 protein sequence and no accompanying DNA. V and J calls and clone size were set by TCRdb, not the authors. This sample's table has entries for 80,000 or so distinct CDR3 sequences. About 8% of the sample lies in the top ten.

This chain is built from TRBV4-2 and TRBJ1-1. The clonotype was recovered from a human donor with ulcerative colitis or Crohn's disease, or a healthy co-twin of an affected twin (not recorded which). The sequenced sample was blood. The CDR3 corresponds to CASSQDWVAAMNTEAFF.